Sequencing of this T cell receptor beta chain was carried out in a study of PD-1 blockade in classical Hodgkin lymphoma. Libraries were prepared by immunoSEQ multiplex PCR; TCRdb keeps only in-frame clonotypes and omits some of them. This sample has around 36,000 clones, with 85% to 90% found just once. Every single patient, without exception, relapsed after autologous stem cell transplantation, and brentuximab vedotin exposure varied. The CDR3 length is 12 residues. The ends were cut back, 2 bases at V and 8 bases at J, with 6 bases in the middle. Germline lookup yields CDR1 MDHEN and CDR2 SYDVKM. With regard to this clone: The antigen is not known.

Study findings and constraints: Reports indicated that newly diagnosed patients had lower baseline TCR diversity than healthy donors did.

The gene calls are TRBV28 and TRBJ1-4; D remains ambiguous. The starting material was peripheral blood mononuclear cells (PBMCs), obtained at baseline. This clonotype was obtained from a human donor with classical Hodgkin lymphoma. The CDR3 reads CASSLAREKLFF. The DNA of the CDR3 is TGTGCCAGCAGTTTAGCACGGGAAAAACTGTTTTTT.